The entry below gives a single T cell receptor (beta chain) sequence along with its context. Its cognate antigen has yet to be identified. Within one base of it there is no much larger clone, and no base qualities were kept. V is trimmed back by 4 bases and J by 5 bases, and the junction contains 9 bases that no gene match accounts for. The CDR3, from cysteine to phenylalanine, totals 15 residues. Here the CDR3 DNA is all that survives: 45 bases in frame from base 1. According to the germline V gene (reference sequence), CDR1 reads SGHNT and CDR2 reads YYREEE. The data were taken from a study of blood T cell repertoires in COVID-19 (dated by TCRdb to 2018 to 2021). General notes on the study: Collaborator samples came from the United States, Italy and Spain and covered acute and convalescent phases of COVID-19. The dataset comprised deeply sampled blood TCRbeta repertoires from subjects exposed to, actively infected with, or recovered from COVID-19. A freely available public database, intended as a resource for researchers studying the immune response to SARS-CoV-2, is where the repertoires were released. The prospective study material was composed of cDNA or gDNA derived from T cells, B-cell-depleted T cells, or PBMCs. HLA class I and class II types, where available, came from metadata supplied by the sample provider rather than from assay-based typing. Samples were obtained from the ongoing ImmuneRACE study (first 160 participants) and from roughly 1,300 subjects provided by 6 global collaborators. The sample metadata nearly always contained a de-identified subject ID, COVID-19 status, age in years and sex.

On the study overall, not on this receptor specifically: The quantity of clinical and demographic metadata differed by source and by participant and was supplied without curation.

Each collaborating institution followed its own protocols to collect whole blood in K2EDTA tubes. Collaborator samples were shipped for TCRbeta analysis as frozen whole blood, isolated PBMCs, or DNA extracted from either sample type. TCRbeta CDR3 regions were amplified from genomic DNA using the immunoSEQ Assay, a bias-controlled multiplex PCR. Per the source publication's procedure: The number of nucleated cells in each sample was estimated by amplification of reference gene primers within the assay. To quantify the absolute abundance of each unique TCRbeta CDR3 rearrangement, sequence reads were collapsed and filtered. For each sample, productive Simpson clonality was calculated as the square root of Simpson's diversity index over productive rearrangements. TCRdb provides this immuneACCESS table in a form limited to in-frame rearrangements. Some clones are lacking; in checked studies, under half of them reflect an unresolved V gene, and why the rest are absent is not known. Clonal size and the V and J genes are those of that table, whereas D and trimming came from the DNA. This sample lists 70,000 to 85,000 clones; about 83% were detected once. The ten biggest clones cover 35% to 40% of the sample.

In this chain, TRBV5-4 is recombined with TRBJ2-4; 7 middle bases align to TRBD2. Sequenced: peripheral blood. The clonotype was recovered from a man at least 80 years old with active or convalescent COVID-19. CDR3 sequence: CASSPGWSGENIQYF. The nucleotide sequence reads TGTGCCAGCAGCCCGGGGTGGAGCGGGGAAAACATTCAGTACTTC.